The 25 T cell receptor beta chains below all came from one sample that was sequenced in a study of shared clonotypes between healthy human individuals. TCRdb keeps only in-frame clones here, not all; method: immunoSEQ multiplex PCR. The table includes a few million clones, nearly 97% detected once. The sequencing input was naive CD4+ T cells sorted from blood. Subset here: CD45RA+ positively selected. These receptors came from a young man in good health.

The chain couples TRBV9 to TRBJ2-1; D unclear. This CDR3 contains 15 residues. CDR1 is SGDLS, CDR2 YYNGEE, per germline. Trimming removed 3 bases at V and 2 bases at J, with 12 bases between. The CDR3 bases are TGTGCCAGCAGCGCCTTAGGCAGTCCCTACAATGAGCAGTTCTTC. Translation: CASSALGSPYNEQFF.

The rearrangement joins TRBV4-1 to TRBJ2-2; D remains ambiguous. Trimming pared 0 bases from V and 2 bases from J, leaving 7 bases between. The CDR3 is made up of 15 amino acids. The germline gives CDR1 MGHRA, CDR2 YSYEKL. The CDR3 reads CASSQEDVNTGELFF. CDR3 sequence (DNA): TGCGCCAGCAGCCAAGAGGACGTAAACACCGGGGAGCTGTTTTTT.

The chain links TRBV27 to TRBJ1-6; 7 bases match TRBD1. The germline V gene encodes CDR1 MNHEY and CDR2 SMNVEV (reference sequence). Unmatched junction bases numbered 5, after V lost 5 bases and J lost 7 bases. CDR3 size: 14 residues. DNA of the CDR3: TGTGCCAGCAGTGCCGACAGGGAGAATTCACCCCTCCACTTT. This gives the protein CASSADRENSPLHF.

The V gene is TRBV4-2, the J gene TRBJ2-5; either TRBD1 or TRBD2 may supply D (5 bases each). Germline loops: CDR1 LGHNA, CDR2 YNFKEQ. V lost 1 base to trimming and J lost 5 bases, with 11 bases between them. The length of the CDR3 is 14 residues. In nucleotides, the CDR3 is TGTGCCAGCAGCCAAGTGAGAGGGGATGAGACCCAGTACTTC. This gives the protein CASSQVRGDETQYF.

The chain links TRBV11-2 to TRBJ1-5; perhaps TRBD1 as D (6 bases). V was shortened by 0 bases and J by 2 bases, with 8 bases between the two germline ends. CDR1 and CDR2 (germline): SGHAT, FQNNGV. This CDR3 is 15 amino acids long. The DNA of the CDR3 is TGTGCCAGCAGCTTAGAACAGGGAGGCAATCAGCCCCAGCATTTT. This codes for CASSLEQGGNQPQHF.

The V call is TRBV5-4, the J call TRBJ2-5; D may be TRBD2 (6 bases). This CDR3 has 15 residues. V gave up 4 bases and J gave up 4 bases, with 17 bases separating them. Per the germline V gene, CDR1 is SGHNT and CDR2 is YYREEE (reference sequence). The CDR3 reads CASSPEGREGETQYF. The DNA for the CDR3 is TGTGCCAGCAGCCCGGAGGGGCGCGAGGGAGAGACCCAGTACTTC.

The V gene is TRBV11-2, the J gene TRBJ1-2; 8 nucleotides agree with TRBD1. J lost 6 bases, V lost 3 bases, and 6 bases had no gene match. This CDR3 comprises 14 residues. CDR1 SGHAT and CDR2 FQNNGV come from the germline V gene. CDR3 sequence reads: CASSLAQGADGYTF. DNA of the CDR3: TGTGCCAGCAGCTTGGCCCAGGGGGCTGATGGCTACACCTTC.

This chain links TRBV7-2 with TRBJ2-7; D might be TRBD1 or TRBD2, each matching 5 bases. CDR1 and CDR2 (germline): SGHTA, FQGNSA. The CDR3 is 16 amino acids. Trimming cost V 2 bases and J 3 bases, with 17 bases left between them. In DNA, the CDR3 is TGTGCCAGCAGCTTACTGTCGGGGCAGGGCATCTACGAGCAGTACTTC. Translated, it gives CASSLLSGQGIYEQYF.

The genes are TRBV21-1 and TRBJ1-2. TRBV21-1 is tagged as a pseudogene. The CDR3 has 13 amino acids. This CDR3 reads CASSKGQPYGYTF. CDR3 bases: TGTGCCAGCAGCAAAGGTCAGCCATATGGCTACACCTTC.

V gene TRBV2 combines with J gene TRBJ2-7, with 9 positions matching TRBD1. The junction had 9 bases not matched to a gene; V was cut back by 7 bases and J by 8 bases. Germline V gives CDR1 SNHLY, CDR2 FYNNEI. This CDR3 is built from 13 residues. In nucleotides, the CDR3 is TGTGCCAGCACCACCACAGGGGGCAAGAAGCAGTACTTC. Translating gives CASTTTGGKKQYF.

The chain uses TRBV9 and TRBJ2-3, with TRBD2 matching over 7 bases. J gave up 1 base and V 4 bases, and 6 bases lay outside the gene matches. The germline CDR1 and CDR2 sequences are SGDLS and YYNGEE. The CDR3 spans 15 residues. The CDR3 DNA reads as TGTGCCAGCAGCTCTCGGGGGGATGGCACAGATACGCAGTATTTT. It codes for CASSSRGDGTDTQYF.

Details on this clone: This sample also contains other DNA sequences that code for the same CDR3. Here the CDR3 reads CASSPQGRETQYF. The CDR3 DNA reads TGTGCCAGCTCACCACAGGGTCGAGAGACCCAGTACTTC. The gene calls are TRBV18 and TRBJ2-5; no clear D. Germline values: CDR1 KGHSH, CDR2 LQKENI. V was shortened by 1 base and J by 4 bases, with 7 bases between the two germline ends. The CDR3 spans 13 residues.

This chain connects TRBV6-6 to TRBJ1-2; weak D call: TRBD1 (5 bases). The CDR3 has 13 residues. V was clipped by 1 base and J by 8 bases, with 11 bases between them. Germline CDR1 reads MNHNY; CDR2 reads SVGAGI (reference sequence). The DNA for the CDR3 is TGTGCCAGCAGTTACTTCGACAGCGAGGGCTACACCTTC. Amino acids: CASSYFDSEGYTF.

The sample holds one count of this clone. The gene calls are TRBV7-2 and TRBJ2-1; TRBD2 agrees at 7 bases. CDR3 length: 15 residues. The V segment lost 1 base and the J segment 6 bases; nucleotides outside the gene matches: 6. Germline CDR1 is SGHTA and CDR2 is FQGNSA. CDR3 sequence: CASSLEIAGSNEQFF. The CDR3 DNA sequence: TGTGCCAGCAGCTTAGAGATAGCGGGTTCCAATGAGCAGTTCTTC.

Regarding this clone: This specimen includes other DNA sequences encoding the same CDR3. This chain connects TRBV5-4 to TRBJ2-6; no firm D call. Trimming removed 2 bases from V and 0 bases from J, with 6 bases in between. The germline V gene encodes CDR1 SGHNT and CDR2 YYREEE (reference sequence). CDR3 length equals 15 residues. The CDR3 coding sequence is TGTGCCAGCAGCTTAGGAAACTCTGGGGCCAACGTCCTGACTTTC. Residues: CASSLGNSGANVLTF.

In DNA, the CDR3 is TGTGCCTGGAGTGTGACTAGCGGGGGCCCCGGGGAGCTGTTTTTT. Protein: CAWSVTSGGPGELFF. This sequence joins TRBV30 and TRBJ2-2, with 12 nucleotides matching TRBD2. The junction had 2 bases not matched to a gene; V was cut back by 0 bases and J by 6 bases. Per the germline V gene, CDR1 is GTSNPN and CDR2 is SVGIG (reference sequence). The CDR3 contains 15 residues.

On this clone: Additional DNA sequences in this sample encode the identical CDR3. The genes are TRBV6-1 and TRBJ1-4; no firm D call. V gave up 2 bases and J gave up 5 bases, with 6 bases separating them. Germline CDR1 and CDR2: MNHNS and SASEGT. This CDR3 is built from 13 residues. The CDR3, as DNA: TGTGCCAGCAGTGAACGGCTGAATGAAAAACTGTTTTTT. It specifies CASSERLNEKLFF.

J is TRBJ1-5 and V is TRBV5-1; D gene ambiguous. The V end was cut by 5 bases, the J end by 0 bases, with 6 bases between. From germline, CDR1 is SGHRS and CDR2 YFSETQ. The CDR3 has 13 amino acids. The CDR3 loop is CASRWDSNQPQHF. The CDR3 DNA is TGCGCCAGCAGGTGGGATAGCAATCAGCCCCAGCATTTT. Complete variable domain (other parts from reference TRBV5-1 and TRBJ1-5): KAGVTQTPRYLIKTRGQQVTLSCSPISGHRSVSWYQQTPGQGLQFLFEYFSETQRNKGNFPGRFSGRQFSNSRSEMNVSTLELGDSALYLCASRWDSNQPQHFGDGTRLSIL.

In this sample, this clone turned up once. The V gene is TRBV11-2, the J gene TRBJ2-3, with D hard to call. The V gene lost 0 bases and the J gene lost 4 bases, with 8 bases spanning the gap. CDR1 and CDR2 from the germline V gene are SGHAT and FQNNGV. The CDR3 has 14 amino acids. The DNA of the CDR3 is TGTGCCAGCAGCTTAGATGGGATCGCAGATACGCAGTATTTT. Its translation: CASSLDGIADTQYF.

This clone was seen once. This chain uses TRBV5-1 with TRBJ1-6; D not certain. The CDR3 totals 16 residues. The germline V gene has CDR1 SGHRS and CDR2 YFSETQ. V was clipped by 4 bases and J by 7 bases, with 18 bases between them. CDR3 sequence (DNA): TGCGCCAGCAGCGGAGGGATACAATCGGGGAATTCACCCCTCCACTTT. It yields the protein CASSGGIQSGNSPLHF.

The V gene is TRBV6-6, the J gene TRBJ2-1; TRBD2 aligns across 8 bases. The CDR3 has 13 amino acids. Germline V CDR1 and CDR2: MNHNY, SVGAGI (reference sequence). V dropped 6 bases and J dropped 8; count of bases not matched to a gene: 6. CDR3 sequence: CASSRSGGYEQFF. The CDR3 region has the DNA TGTGCCAGCAGCCGCAGCGGGGGCTATGAGCAGTTCTTC.

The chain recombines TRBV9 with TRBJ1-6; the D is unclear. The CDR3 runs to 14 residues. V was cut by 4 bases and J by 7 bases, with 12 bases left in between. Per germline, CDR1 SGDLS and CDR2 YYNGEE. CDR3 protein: CASSPDPSNSPLHF. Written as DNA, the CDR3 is TGTGCCAGCAGCCCGGACCCAAGCAATTCACCCCTCCACTTT.

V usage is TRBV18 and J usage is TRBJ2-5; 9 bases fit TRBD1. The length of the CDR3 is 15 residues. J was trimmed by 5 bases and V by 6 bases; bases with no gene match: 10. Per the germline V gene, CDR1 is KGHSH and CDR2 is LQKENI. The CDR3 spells CASSPRWTGEETQYF. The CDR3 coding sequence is TGTGCCAGCTCCCCTAGATGGACAGGGGAGGAGACCCAGTACTTC.

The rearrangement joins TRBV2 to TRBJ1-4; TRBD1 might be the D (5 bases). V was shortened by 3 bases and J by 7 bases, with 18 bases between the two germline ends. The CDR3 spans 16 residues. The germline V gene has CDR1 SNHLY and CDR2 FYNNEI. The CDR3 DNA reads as TGTGCCAGCAGTGAGGGCAGGGTGGCCCTTAGTGAAAAACTGTTTTTT. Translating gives CASSEGRVALSEKLFF. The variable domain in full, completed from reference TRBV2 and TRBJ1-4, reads EPEVTQTPSHQVTQMGQEVILRCVPISNHLYFYWYRQILGQKVEFLVSFYNNEISEKSEIFDDQFSVERPDGSNFTLKIRSTKLEDSAMYFCASSEGRVALSEKLFFGSGTQLSVL.

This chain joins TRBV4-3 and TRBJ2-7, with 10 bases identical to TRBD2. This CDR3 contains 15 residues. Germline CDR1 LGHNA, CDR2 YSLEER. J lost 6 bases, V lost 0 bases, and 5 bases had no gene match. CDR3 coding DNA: TGCGCCAGCAGCCAAGAAGCGGGAGGGAGGCTCGAGCAGTACTTC. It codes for CASSQEAGGRLEQYF.